One sample yielded the 3 T cell receptor beta chains listed below, sequenced in a study of blood T cell repertoires in COVID-19. The protocol was immunoSEQ multiplex PCR, while the TCRdb copy is restricted to in-frame clones and leaves out a portion. In the table there are fewer than 150,000 clones, around 83% of which are singletons. Sequenced input: peripheral blood. Every receptor here comes from a woman in her sixties with COVID-19, enrolled during active disease.

Comments on this clone: This sample includes further DNA sequences coding for the same CDR3. V gene TRBV4-1 combines with J gene TRBJ1-5, with TRBD1 as a possible D gene (5 bases). The germline gives CDR1 MGHRA, CDR2 YSYEKL. Deletions cut 4 bases from V and 5 bases from J, with 18 bases between. The CDR3 is 16 amino acids. The CDR3 protein is CASSPAGRDRYQPQHF. The CDR3 DNA sequence: TGCGCCAGCAGCCCCGCCGGGAGAGACAGATATCAGCCCCAGCATTTT.

This clone was recorded only once. J is TRBJ2-3 and V is TRBV5-1; 13 nucleotides line up with TRBD2. V dropped 2 bases and J dropped 5; count of bases not matched to a gene: 5. CDR1 is SGHRS, CDR2 YFSETQ, per germline. The CDR3 runs 16 residues. CDR3 sequence reads: CASSFTSGGARDTQYF. CDR3 nucleotide sequence: TGCGCCAGCAGCTTTACTAGCGGGGGGGCGAGAGATACGCAGTATTTT.

The chain has TRBV3-1 (or the pseudogene TRBV3-2) and TRBJ2-1, with 8 bases that match TRBD2. The ends lost 4 bases at V and 0 bases at J; junction bases unmatched: 5. Germline assignment: CDR1 LGHDT and CDR2 YNNKEL (reference sequence). The CDR3 has 16 amino acids. The CDR3 is CASSRLSGASYNEQFF. CDR3 nucleotides: TGTGCCAGCAGCCGACTTAGCGGGGCCTCCTACAATGAGCAGTTCTTC.